This T cell receptor beta chain came from a study of blood T cell repertoires in COVID-19. Background on the study: Samples taken during acute and convalescent COVID-19 were collected in the United States, Italy and Spain.

Between the trimmed V and J ends, which lost 1 base and 0 bases, there was a span of 10 bases. Germline V CDR1 and CDR2: MGHRA, YSYEKL. This CDR3 spans 16 amino acids. Original handling: The assay estimated nucleated cells by amplifying reference gene primers. Sequenced by immunoSEQ multiplex PCR; TCRdb stores in-frame clones only, minus some. That table supplies the V and J calls and clone size; D and trimming were determined from the DNA. The sample contains hundreds of thousands of clones, around four fifths of which appear only once. The sample was peripheral blood. The source is a woman older than 75 with active or convalescent COVID-19. The V call is TRBV4-1, the J call TRBJ2-4, with D perhaps matching TRBD2 (5 bases). CDR3 amino acids: CASSQGGALAKNIQYF. The CDR3 bases are TGCGCCAGCAGCCAAGGGGGAGCTCTAGCCAAAAACATTCAGTACTTC.